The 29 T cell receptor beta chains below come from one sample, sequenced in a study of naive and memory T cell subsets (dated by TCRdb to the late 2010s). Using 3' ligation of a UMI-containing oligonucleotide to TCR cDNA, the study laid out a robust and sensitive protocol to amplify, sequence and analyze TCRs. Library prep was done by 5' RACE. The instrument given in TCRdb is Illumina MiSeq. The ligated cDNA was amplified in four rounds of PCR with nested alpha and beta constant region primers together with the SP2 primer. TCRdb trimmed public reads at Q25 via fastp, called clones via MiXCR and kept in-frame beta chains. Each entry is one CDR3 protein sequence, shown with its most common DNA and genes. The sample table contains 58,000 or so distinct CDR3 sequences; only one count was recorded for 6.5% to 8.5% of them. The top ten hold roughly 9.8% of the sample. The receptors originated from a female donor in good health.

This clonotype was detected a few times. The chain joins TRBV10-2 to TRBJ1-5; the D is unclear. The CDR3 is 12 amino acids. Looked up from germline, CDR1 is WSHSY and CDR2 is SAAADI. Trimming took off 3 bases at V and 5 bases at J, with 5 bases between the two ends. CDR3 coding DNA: TGCGCCAGCAGTGAAGGAGATCAGCCCCAGCATTTT. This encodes CASSEGDQPQHF.

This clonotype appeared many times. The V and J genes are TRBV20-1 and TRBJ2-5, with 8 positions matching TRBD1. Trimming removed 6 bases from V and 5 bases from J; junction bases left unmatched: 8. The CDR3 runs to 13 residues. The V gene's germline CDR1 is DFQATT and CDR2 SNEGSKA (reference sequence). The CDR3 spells CSAPGGSKETQYF. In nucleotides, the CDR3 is TGCAGTGCCCCAGGGGGCTCGAAGGAGACCCAGTACTTC.

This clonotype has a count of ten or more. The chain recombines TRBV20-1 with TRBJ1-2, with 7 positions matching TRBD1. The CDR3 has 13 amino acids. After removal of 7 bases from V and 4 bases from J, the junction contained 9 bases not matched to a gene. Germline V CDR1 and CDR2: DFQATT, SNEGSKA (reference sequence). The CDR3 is CSGYRDSGYGYTF. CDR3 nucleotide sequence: TGCAGTGGGTACCGGGACAGTGGCTATGGCTACACCTTC.

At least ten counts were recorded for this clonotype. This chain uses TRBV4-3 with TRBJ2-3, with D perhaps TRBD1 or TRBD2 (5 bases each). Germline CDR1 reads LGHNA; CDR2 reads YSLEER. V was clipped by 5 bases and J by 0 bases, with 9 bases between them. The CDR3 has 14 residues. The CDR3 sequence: CASSRDQSTDTQYF. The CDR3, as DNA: TGCGCCAGCAGCAGGGACCAAAGCACAGATACGCAGTATTTT.

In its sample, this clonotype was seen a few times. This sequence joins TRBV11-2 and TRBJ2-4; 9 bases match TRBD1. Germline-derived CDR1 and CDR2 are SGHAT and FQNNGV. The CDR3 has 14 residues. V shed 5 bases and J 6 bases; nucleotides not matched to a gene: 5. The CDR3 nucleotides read TGTGCCAGCAGCATGGGACAGGGAGGAAACATTCAGTACTTC. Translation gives CASSMGQGGNIQYF.

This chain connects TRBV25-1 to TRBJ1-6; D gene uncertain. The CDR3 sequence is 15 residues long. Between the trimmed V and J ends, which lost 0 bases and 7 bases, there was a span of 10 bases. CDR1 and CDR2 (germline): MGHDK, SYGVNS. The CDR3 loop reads CASSEYKGPNSPLHF. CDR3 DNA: TGTGCCAGCAGTGAATATAAGGGTCCAAATTCACCCCTCCACTTT.

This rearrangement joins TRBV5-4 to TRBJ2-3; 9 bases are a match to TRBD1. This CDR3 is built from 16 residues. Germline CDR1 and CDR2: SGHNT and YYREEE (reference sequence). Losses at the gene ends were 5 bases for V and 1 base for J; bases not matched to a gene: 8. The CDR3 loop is CASSHHRTGGTDTQYF. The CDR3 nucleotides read TGTGCCAGCAGTCATCATAGGACAGGGGGCACAGATACGCAGTATTTT.

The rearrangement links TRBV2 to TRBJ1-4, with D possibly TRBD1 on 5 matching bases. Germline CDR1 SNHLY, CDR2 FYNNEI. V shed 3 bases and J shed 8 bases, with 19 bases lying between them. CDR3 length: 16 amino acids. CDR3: CASSDWDGVSGEKLFF. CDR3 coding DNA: TGTGCCAGCAGTGACTGGGACGGGGTCAGTGGGGAAAAACTGTTTTTT.

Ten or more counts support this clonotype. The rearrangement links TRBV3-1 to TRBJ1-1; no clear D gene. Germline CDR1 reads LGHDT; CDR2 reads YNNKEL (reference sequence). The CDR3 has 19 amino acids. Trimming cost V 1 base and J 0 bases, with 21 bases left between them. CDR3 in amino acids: CASSQAYPGHGGMNTEAFF. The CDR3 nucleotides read TGTGCCAGCAGCCAAGCATATCCGGGTCATGGCGGTATGAACACTGAAGCTTTCTTT.

Here the CDR3 DNA reads TGCGCCAGCAGCCAAGACAGAAGGAACACTGAAGCTTTCTTT. Amino acid sequence: CASSQDRRNTEAFF. The chain has TRBV4-3 and TRBJ1-1; D is unresolved. The V gene lost 0 bases and the J gene lost 1 base, with 6 bases spanning the gap. Germline V gene sequence: CDR1 LGHNA, CDR2 YSLEER. This CDR3 spans 14 amino acids.

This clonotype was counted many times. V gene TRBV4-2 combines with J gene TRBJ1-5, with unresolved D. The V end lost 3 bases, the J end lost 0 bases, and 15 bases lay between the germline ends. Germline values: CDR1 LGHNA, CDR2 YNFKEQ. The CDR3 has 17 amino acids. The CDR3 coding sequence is TGTGCCAGCAGCCAGCTGGGGAATGCGGATAGCAATCAGCCCCAGCATTTT. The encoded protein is CASSQLGNADSNQPQHF.

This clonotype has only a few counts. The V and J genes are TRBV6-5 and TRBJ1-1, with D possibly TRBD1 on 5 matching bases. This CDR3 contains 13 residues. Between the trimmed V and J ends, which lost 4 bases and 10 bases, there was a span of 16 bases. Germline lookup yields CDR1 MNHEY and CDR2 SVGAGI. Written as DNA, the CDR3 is TGTGCCAGCAGTTTGTTAGGGGTCGGGGGAGCTTTCTTT. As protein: CASSLLGVGGAFF.

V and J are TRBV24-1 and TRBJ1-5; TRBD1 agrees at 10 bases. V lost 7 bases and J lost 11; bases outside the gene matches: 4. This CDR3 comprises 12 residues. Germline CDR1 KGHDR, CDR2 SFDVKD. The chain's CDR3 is CATSEGQGAQHF. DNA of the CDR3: TGTGCCACCAGCGAAGGACAGGGGGCCCAGCATTTT.

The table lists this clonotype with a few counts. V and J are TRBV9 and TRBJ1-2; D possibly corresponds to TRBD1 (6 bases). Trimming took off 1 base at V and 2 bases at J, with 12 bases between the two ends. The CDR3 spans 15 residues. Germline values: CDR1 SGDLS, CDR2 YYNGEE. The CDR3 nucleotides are TGTGCCAGCAGCGTACAGGGACACTGGAACTATGGCTACACCTTC. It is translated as CASSVQGHWNYGYTF.

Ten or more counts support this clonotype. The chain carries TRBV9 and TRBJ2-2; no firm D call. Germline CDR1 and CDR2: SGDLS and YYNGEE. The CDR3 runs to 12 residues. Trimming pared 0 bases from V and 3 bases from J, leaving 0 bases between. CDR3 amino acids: CASSVDTGELFF. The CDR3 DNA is TGTGCCAGCAGCGTAGACACCGGGGAGCTGTTTTTT.

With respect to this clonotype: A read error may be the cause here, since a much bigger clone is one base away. The CDR3 DNA reads TGTGCCAGCAGTCGACAGAGCTCCTGTAATTCACCCCTCCACTTT. Its translation is CASSRQSSCNSPLHF. The rearrangement uses TRBV6-5 and TRBJ1-6, with D possibly TRBD1 on 5 matching bases. CDR1 MNHEY and CDR2 SVGAGI come from the germline V gene. This CDR3 is built from 15 residues.

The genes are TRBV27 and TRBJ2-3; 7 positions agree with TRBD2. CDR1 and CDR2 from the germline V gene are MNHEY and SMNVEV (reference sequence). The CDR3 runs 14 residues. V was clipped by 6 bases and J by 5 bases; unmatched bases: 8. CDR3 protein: CASRSPGGEDTQYF. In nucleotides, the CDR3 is TGTGCCAGCAGGTCCCCGGGGGGAGAAGATACGCAGTATTTT.

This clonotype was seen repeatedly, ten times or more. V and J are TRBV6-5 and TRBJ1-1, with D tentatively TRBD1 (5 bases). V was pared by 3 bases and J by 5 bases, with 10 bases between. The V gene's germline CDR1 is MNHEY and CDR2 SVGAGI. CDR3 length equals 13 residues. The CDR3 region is CASSYGARTEAFF. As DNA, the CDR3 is TGTGCCAGCAGTTATGGGGCTCGGACTGAAGCTTTCTTT.

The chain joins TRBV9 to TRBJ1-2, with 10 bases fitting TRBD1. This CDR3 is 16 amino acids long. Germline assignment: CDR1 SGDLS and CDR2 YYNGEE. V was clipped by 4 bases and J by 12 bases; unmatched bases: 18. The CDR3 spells CASSPRPADRGSNDTF. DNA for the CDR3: TGTGCCAGCAGCCCTCGTCCCGCGGACAGGGGGAGTAACGACACCTTC.

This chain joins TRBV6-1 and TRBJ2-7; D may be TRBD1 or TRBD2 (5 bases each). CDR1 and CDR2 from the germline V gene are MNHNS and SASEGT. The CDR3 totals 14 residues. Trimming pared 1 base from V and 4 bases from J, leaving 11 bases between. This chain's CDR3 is CASSEDGARYEQYF. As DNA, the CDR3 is TGTGCCAGCAGTGAAGACGGGGCGCGGTACGAGCAGTACTTC.

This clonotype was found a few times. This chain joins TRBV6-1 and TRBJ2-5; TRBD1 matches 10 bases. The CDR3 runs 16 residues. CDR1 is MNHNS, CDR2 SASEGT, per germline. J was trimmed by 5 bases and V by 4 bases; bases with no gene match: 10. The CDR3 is CASSADPGTGDETQYF. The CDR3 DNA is TGTGCCAGCAGTGCAGACCCCGGGACAGGGGACGAGACCCAGTACTTC.

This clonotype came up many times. Written as DNA, the CDR3 is TGTGCCAGCTCACCACCCGGACGAACAAGCAATCAGCCCCAGCATTTT. Its protein is CASSPPGRTSNQPQHF. V usage is TRBV18 and J usage is TRBJ1-5; D is undetermined. Germline-derived CDR1 and CDR2 are KGHSH and LQKENI. Trimming stripped 0 bases from V and 1 base from J, with 10 bases between. The CDR3 totals 16 residues.

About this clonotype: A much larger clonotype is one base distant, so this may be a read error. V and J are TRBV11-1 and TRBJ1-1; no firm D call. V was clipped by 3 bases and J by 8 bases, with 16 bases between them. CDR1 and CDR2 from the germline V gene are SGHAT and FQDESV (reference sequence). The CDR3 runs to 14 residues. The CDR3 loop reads CASSFRVTAEEAFF. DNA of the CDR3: TGTGCCAGCAGCTTCCGTGTTACGGCGGAGGAAGCTTTCTTT.

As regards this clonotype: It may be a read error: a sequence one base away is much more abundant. CDR3 amino acids: CASSPGLATADEQFF. CDR3 nucleotides: TGTGCCAGCAGCCCGGGACTAGCTACCGCAGATGAGCAGTTCTTC. The rearrangement links TRBV7-3 to TRBJ2-1, with 9 bases that match TRBD2. Germline values: CDR1 SGHTA, CDR2 FQGTGA. The CDR3 has 15 residues. With 5 bases clipped from V and 8 bases from J, the junction kept 10 bases outside the gene matches.

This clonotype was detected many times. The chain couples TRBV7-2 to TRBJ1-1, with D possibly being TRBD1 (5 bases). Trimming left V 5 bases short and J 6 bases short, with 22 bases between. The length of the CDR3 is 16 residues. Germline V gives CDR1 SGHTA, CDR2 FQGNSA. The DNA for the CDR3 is TGTGCCAGCAGCCTCCCTGGGGCCGGGTCACGGGCTGAAGCTTTCTTT. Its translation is CASSLPGAGSRAEAFF.

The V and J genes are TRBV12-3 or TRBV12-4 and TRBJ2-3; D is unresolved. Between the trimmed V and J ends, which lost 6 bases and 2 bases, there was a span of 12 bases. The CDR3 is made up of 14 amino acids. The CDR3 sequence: CASRRRILTDTQYF. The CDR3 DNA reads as TGTGCCAGCAGAAGGCGGATTCTCACAGATACGCAGTATTTT.

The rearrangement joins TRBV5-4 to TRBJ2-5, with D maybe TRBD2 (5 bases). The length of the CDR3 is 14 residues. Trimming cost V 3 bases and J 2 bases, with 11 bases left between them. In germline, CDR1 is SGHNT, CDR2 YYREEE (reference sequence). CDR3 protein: CASSWTLAQETQYF. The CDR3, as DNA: TGTGCCAGCAGCTGGACTCTAGCACAAGAGACCCAGTACTTC.

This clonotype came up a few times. The CDR3 nucleotides read TGTGCCAGCAGCCAAGATCCCCGCCGCACAGATACGCAGTATTTT. Translation: CASSQDPRRTDTQYF. The chain joins TRBV4-2 to TRBJ2-3; D not certain. Germline V gene data show CDR1 as LGHNA and CDR2 as YNFKEQ. V lost 0 bases and J 1 base, leaving 8 bases between the germline ends. CDR3 size: 15 residues.

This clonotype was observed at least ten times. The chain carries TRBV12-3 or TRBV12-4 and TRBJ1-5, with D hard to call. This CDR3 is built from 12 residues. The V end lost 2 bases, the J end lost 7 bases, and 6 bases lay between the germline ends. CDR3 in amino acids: CASSLSGQPQHF. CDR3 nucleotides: TGTGCCAGCAGTTTATCCGGGCAGCCCCAGCATTTT.